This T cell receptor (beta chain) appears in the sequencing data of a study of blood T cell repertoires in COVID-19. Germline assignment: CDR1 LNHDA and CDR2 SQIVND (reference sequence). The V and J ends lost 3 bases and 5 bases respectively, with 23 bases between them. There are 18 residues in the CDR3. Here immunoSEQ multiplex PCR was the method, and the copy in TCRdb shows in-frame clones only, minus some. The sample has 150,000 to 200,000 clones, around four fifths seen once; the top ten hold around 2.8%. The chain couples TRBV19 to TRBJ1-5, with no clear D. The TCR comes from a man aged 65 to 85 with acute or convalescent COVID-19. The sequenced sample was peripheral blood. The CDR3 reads CASSIIASRPGSDQPQHF. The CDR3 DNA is TGTGCCAGTAGTATTATTGCATCACGTCCAGGCTCGGATCAGCCCCAGCATTTT.